The clone carrying this T cell receptor beta chain was counted ten times or more. As yet, its antigen is unknown. Profiles of TCR beta VDJ and CDR3 were generated from a genomic DNA template. In TCRdb, the reads were re-called with MiXCR into one record per CDR3 protein. Among 65,000 or so distinct CDR3 sequences listed, roughly 54% were seen once. CDR3 length equals 15 residues. Germline V gene sequence: CDR1 SGHVS, CDR2 FNYEAQ. With 4 bases removed from V and 6 bases from J, the gap between germline ends came to 16 bases. This specimen comes from a study of CD8+CD57+ T cells in acquired aplastic anemia. Points from the study as a whole: CD8+ Simpson's diversity did not differ significantly between patients and controls.

The sequencing sample was made of sorted CD4+, CD8+, or CD8+CD57+ T cells (not recorded which) from PBMCs. The origin of this receptor is a human donor in good health, serving as a control. The genes are TRBV7-6 and TRBJ1-5; D is possibly TRBD1 (5 bases). The DNA for the CDR3 is TGTGCCAGCAGCTCCCGGGGGGAACTAGGTCAGCCCCAGCATTTT. Its translation: CASSSRGELGQPQHF.